This TCR beta chain was found in a study of T cells in Graves' hyperthyroidism and ophthalmopathy. Regarding the study as a whole: Ophthalmopathy got predicted by the model a median approximately 6.4 months before its onset.

This clonotype occurred many times. Its antigen remains unknown. What was amplified from RNA transcripts were TCR beta CDR3 regions. RT-PCR in the first round (using the HTBI primer set) targeted the TCR CDR3. One entry per CDR3 protein, called by TCRdb with MiXCR from the multiplex PCR reads. The sample has fewer than 350,000 distinct CDR3 sequences; roughly a fifth are singletons. The CDR3 is 16 residues long. The germline V gene has CDR1 MNHNS and CDR2 SASEGT. J lost 1 base, V lost 5 bases, and 10 bases had no gene match. Exclusion of patients followed from uncontrolled infection, other autoimmune disease, pregnancy or lactation. Based on clinical symptoms, serum thyroxine and TRAb, thyroid ultrasound and orbital computed tomography, diagnoses were reached. Isolation of PBMCs was performed on around 10 ml fresh peripheral blood.

The sample was blood. The source of this sequence is a man aged 45-60 years with Graves' ophthalmopathy. The rearrangement uses TRBV6-1 and TRBJ2-5; TRBD1 matches 7 bases. CDR3 coding DNA: TGTGCCAGCAGTCATCCTAGGGACAGACCCCAAGAGACCCAGTACTTC. Translated, it gives CASSHPRDRPQETQYF.